Listed below are T cell receptor beta chains from one sample, sequenced in a study of T cell responses to AZD1222 COVID-19 vaccine. Measured with immunoSEQ multiplex PCR; TCRdb has only the in-frame clones, and not every one. The sample shows more than 140,000 clones, about 93% of them seen only once. Sample: peripheral blood, taken on day 0 of AZD1222 vaccination. These receptors were collected from an adult in good health. The CDR3 runs from the conserved cysteine through the conserved F or W. D genes are given only for firm matches. Clone size appears in some rows only: once, few, many, or a class for an expanded clone.

>TRBJ2-5|TRBV30|TRBD2|NA
CAWRRGGANQETQYF
TGTGCCTGGAGGAGGGGAGGGGCCAACCAAGAGACCCAGTACTTC
>TRBJ2-7|TRBV2|TRBD2|NA
CASTSTRLAGPPPYEQYF
TGTGCCAGCACCTCGACGAGGCTAGCGGGACCACCGCCCTACGAGCAGTACTTC
>TRBJ1-5|TRBV7-9|NA|NA
CASSPLFSNQPQHF
TGTGCCAGCAGCCCCCTCTTTAGCAATCAGCCCCAGCATTTT
>TRBJ1-2|TRBV6-2/TRBV6-3|NA|NA
CASSYSGYGYTF
TGTGCCAGCAGTTACAGTGGATATGGCTACACCTTC
>TRBJ2-3|TRBV5-5|TRBD2|NA
CASSFLAGGTDTQYF
TGTGCCAGCAGCTTCCTAGCGGGGGGCACAGATACGCAGTATTTT
>TRBJ1-4|TRBV28|NA|NA
CASSSEREGNEKLFF
TGTGCCAGCAGTTCGGAGCGGGAGGGGAATGAAAAACTGTTTTTT
>TRBJ2-1|TRBV29-1|NA|NA
CSVRVLTPLNEQFF
TGCAGCGTCCGGGTCCTCACACCGTTAAATGAGCAGTTCTTC
>TRBJ2-2|TRBV28|NA|NA
CASSFHGAGTGELFF
TGTGCCAGCAGCTTTCACGGGGCTGGGACCGGGGAGCTGTTTTTT
>TRBJ1-2|TRBV4-3|NA|few
CASSQDWVGRNYGYTF
TGCGCCAGCAGCCAAGATTGGGTGGGACGGAACTATGGCTACACCTTC
>TRBJ1-1|TRBV27|NA|NA
CASSPGGGFEAFF
TGTGCCAGCAGTCCGGGGGGGGGCTTTGAAGCTTTCTTT
>TRBJ1-2|TRBV18|NA|NA
CASSPSGGREGYTF
TGTGCCAGCTCACCATCGGGTGGGAGAGAAGGCTACACCTTC
>TRBJ1-1|TRBV14|NA|NA
CASSQGTGLNTEAFF
TGTGCCAGCAGCCAAGGAACAGGCCTCAACACTGAAGCTTTCTTT
>TRBJ2-1|TRBV7-2|TRBD2|few
CASSGAGENYNEQFF
TGTGCCAGCAGCGGTGCGGGAGAAAACTACAATGAGCAGTTCTTC
>TRBJ1-2|TRBV28|NA|NA
CASNTGNYGYTF
TGTGCCAGCAATACAGGAAATTATGGCTACACCTTC
>TRBJ2-2|TRBV7-3|NA|NA
CASSLGTGELFF
TGTGCCAGCAGCTTGGGGACCGGGGAGCTGTTTTTT
>TRBJ1-5|TRBV28|TRBD1|NA
CASSLPQGGRKPQHF
TGTGCCAGCAGTTTACCACAGGGGGGTAGGAAGCCCCAGCATTTT
>TRBJ2-1|TRBV5-1|TRBD2|few
CASRVTGTSGRGSHEQFF
TGCGCCAGCAGAGTCACCGGGACTAGCGGGAGGGGATCCCATGAGCAGTTCTTC
>TRBJ1-1|TRBV28|NA|NA
CASSWTAEAFF
TGTGCCAGCAGTTGGACGGCTGAAGCTTTCTTT
>TRBJ2-1|TRBV27|NA|NA
CASSMARINEQFF
TGTGCCAGCAGTATGGCTAGAATCAATGAGCAGTTCTTC
>TRBJ1-4|TRBV28|NA|NA
CASSRDRPVNEKLFF
TGTGCCAGCAGCCGAGACAGGCCTGTCAATGAAAAACTGTTTTTT
>TRBJ2-5|TRBV7-9|TRBD2|NA
CASSLTPRREGETQYF
TGTGCCAGCAGCTTAACCCCGCGCAGGGAGGGGGAGACCCAGTACTTC
>TRBJ2-3|TRBV9|NA|NA
CASSVTGTTSGDTQYF
TGTGCCAGCAGCGTCACCGGGACCACCTCGGGAGATACGCAGTATTTT
>TRBJ1-2|TRBV4-1|TRBD1|NA
CASSPGGGSNYGYTF
TGCGCCAGCAGTCCGGGAGGGGGCAGCAACTATGGCTACACCTTC
>TRBJ2-5|TRBV14|TRBD2|few
CASSRGRGVKTQYF
TGTGCCAGCAGCCGGGGACGGGGGGTGAAGACCCAGTACTTC
>TRBJ2-1|TRBV7-2|TRBD2|few
CASSNRLAGEGGNEQFF
TGTGCCAGCAGCAACCGACTAGCGGGAGAGGGGGGTAATGAGCAGTTCTTC
>TRBJ2-1|TRBV14|NA|NA
CASSRPLGNEQFF
TGTGCCAGCAGCCGTCCACTAGGTAATGAGCAGTTCTTC
>TRBJ2-7|TRBV27|NA|NA
CASSSTGSWTYEQYF
TGTGCCAGCAGTTCTACAGGGTCTTGGACCTACGAGCAGTACTTC
>TRBJ2-1|TRBV9|TRBD2|once
CASRPSGSAQNEQFF
TGTGCCAGCAGACCTAGCGGGAGTGCGCAAAATGAGCAGTTCTTC
>TRBJ1-5|TRBV28|NA|NA
CASSSAVGGQPQHF
TGTGCCAGCAGTTCCGCCGTGGGTGGTCAGCCCCAGCATTTT
>TRBJ2-1|TRBV7-3|TRBD2|NA
CASSYLRGDNEQFF
TGTGCCAGCAGCTACCTCCGGGGGGACAATGAGCAGTTCTTC
>TRBJ2-7|TRBV4-1|NA|NA
CASSQVRGRLYF
TGCGCCAGCAGCCAGGTCAGAGGGAGATTGTACTTC
>TRBJ2-7|TRBV6-5|NA|NA
CASSSPSVSNYEQYF
TGTGCCAGCAGTTCCCCCTCTGTCAGCAACTACGAGCAGTACTTC
>TRBJ1-2|TRBV3-1/TRBV3-2|NA|NA
CASSQEPLLQVAGYTF
TGTGCCAGCAGCCAAGAACCCCTACTCCAGGTGGCTGGCTACACCTTC
>TRBJ2-5|TRBV28|NA|NA
CASSRRARTETQYF
TGTGCCAGCAGCCGTCGGGCCAGAACCGAGACCCAGTACTTC
>TRBJ2-2|TRBV10-1|NA|NA
CASGTNPGELFF
TGCGCCAGCGGGACAAACCCCGGGGAGCTGTTTTTT
>TRBJ2-1|TRBV5-1|NA|NA
CASSLMGGEQFF
TGCGCCAGCAGCTTGATGGGGGGTGAGCAGTTCTTC
>TRBJ2-1|TRBV27|NA|NA
CASSLGTVVAYNEQFF
TGTGCCAGCAGTTTGGGGACCGTGGTTGCCTACAATGAGCAGTTCTTC
>TRBJ2-3|TRBV4-3|NA|NA
CASSQGSVEGEYTSTDTQYF
TGCGCCAGCAGCCAAGGGTCTGTGGAGGGAGAGTATACTAGCACAGATACGCAGTATTTT
>TRBJ2-3|TRBV3-1/TRBV3-2|TRBD1|NA
CASAGTGGDTQYF
TGTGCCAGCGCCGGGACAGGGGGAGATACGCAGTATTTT
>TRBJ2-7|TRBV6-2/TRBV6-3|NA|NA
CASSYSKGKGPYSDEQYF
TGTGCCAGCAGTTACTCAAAGGGCAAGGGACCGTATAGCGACGAGCAGTACTTC
>TRBJ2-7|TRBV18|TRBD2|NA
CASSPRRSTPGGDLVEQYF
TGTGCCAGCTCACCAAGGCGAAGTACACCGGGAGGGGATTTAGTCGAGCAGTACTTC
>TRBJ2-5|TRBV5-1|TRBD2|NA
CASSRGLAGGQETQYF
TGCGCCAGCAGTCGGGGACTAGCGGGAGGGCAAGAGACCCAGTACTTC
>TRBJ2-3|TRBV7-2|TRBD2|once
CASSLGLAGLRTQYF
TGTGCCAGCAGCTTAGGGTTAGCGGGTCTCAGGACGCAGTATTTT
>TRBJ1-2|TRBV10-2|TRBD1|NA
CASSESRLVTGGFGYTF
TGCGCCAGCAGTGAGTCCCGGCTTGTAACAGGGGGCTTTGGCTACACCTTC
>TRBJ2-2|TRBV18|NA|NA
CASTNTGELFF
TGTGCCAGCACCAACACCGGGGAGCTGTTTTTT
>TRBJ2-7|TRBV7-3|NA|few
CACLIRGPDYEQYF
TGTGCCTGCCTGATACGGGGGCCCGACTACGAGCAGTACTTC
>TRBJ2-2|TRBV30|NA|NA
CAWSRPPTYTGELFF
TGTGCCTGGAGCAGACCGCCTACCTACACCGGGGAGCTGTTTTTT
>TRBJ2-7|TRBV28|NA|NA
CASSNQGGAYEQYF
TGTGCCAGCAGCAACCAGGGGGGAGCCTACGAGCAGTACTTC
>TRBJ2-7|TRBV7-2|NA|NA
CASSLIQDSYEQYF
TGTGCCAGCAGCTTAATACAAGACTCCTACGAGCAGTACTTC
>TRBJ1-5|TRBV7-9|NA|NA
CASSPRGVNNQPQHF
TGTGCCAGCAGCCCCCGGGGAGTCAACAATCAGCCCCAGCATTTT
>TRBJ2-3|TRBV13|TRBD2|NA
CASSSLAGGSDTQYF
TGTGCCAGCAGCTCCCTAGCGGGAGGGTCGGATACGCAGTATTTT
>TRBJ2-7|TRBV10-2|TRBD2|NA
CASSGPAGDPYEQYF
TGCGCCAGCAGTGGGCCCGCGGGAGACCCCTACGAGCAGTACTTC
>TRBJ2-1|TRBV7-2|TRBD2|NA
CASSPRTSPVGEQFF
TGTGCCAGCAGCCCCCGGACTAGCCCAGTTGGAGAGCAGTTCTTC
>TRBJ1-5|TRBV7-2|NA|NA
CASSLAPNDTPQHF
TGTGCCAGCAGCTTAGCCCCGAATGATACCCCCCAGCATTTT
>TRBJ1-4|TRBV3-1/TRBV3-2|NA|NA
CASSQGVREKLFF
TGTGCCAGCAGCCAGGGGGTCCGGGAAAAACTGTTTTTT
>TRBJ2-5|TRBV27|NA|NA
CASSSLLQETQYF
TGTGCCAGCAGTTCGCTTCTCCAAGAGACCCAGTACTTC
>TRBJ2-1|TRBV5-1|TRBD2|once
CASNPAGTSYNEQFF
TGCGCCAGCAACCCTGCCGGGACTAGTTACAATGAGCAGTTCTTC
>TRBJ2-7|TRBV28|NA|NA
CASKQQGIEQYF
TGTGCCAGCAAACAGCAGGGAATCGAGCAGTACTTC
>TRBJ2-1|TRBV10-1|NA|NA
CASSESEIAEQFF
TGCGCCAGCAGTGAGTCGGAGATAGCGGAGCAGTTCTTC